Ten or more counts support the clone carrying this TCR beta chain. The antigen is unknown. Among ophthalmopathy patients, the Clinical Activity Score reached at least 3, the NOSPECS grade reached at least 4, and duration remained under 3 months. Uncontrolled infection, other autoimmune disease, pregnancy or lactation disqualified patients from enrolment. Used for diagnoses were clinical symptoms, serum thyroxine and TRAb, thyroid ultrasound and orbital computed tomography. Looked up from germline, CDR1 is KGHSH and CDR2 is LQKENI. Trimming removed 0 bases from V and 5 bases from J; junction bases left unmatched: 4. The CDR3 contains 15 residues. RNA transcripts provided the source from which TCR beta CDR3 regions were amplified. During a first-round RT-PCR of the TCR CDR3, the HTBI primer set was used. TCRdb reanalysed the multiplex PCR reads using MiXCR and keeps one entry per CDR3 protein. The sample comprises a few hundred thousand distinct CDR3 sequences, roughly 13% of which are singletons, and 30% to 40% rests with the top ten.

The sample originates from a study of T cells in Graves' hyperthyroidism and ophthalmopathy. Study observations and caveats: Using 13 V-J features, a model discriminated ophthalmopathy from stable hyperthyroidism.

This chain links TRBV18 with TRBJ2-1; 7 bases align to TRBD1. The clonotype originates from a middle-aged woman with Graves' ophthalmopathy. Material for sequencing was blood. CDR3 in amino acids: CASSPPGQLNNEQFF. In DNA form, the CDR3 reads TGTGCCAGCTCACCACCGGGACAGCTTAACAATGAGCAGTTCTTC.